These 2 T cell receptor beta chains were all obtained from the same sample, sequenced in a study of tumor-infiltrating lymphocytes in primary liver carcinoma. Unsorted whole blood yielded blood RNA, and germline DNA was extracted as well. With around 500 ng total RNA as template and a constant-region primer, TCR beta cDNA was made. Investigators got TCR beta libraries out of three nested multiplex PCR rounds, done with slightly modified ARM-PCR. Each of the first two PCR rounds ran approximately 10 cycles with TRBV1-TRBV30 forward and C-beta reverse primers. TCRdb redid the calling of the multiplex PCR reads with MiXCR, one entry per CDR3 protein. The sample lists about 350,000 distinct CDR3 sequences; less than 70% were seen once. The sequencing sample was made of peripheral blood. The receptors derive from a middle-aged man with primary liver carcinoma and hepatitis B virus infection.

In its sample, this clonotype was seen many times. The V call is TRBV6-2 or TRBV6-3, the J call TRBJ1-1; D call uncertain. The V end was cut by 5 bases, the J end by 3 bases, with 16 bases between. The V gene's germline CDR1 is MNHEY and CDR2 SVGEGT. This CDR3 is 15 amino acids long. The chain's CDR3 is CASSQQVGVYTEAFF. The CDR3, as DNA: TGTGCCAGCAGTCAGCAGGTTGGAGTATACACTGAAGCTTTCTTT.

With regard to this clonotype: The CDR3 carries no conserved terminal phenylalanine or tryptophan, so it likely arises from a read error. This chain connects TRBV29-1 to TRBJ1-1; D remains unclear. The CDR3 extends over 12 amino acids. Germline CDR1 is SQVTM and CDR2 is ANQGSEA. The CDR3 coding sequence is TGCAGGACGGATCCGAGGGAGACTGAAGCTTTCTCT. It encodes CRTDPRETEAFS.